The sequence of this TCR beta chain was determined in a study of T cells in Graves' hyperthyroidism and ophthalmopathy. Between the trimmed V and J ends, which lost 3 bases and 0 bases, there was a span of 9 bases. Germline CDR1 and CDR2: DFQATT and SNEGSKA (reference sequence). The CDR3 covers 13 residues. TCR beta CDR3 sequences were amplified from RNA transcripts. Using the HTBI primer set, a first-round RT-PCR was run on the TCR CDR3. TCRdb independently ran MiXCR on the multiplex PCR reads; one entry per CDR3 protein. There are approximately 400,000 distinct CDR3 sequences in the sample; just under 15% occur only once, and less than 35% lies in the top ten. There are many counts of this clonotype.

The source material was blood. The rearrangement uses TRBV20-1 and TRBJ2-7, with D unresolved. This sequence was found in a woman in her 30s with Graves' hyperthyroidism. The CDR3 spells CSASSPPSYEQYF. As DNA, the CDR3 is TGCAGTGCTAGTAGCCCGCCCTCCTACGAGCAGTACTTC.